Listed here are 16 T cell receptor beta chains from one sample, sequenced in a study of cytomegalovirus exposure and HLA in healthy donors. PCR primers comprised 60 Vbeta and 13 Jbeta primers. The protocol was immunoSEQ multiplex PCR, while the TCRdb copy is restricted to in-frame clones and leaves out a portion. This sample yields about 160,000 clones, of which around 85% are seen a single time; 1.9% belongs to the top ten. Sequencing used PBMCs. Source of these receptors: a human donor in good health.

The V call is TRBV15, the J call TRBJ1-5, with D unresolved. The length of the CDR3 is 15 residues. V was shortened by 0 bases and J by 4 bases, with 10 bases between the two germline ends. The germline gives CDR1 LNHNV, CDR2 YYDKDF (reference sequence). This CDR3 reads CATSRDRTPNQPQHF. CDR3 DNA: TGTGCCACCAGCAGAGATCGAACACCAAATCAGCCCCAGCATTTT.

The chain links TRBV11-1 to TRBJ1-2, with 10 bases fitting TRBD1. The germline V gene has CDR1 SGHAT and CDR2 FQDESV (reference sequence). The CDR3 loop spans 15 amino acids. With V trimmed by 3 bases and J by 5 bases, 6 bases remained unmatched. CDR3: CASSLGQGSWYGYTF. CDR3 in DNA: TGTGCCAGCAGCTTGGGACAGGGGTCTTGGTATGGCTACACCTTC.

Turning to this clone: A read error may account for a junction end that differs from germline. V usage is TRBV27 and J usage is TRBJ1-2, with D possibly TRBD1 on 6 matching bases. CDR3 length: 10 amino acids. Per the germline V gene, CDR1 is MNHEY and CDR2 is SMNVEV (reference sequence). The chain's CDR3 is CASTTTGRGF. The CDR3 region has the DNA TGTGCCAGCACCACTACAGGGAGGGGGTTC.

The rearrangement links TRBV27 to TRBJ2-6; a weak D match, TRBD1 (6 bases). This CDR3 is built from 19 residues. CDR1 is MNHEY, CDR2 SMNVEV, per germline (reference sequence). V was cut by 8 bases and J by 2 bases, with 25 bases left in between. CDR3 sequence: CASGAFQTGLEPGANVLTF. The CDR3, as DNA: TGTGCCAGCGGTGCCTTCCAGACAGGCCTTGAGCCTGGGGCCAACGTCCTGACTTTC.

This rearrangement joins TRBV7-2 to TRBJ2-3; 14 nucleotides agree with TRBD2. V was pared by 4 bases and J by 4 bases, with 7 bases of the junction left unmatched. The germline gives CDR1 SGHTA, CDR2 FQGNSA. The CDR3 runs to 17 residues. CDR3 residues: CASSSGLAGVGADTQYF. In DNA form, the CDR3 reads TGTGCCAGCAGCTCGGGACTAGCGGGGGTCGGGGCAGATACGCAGTATTTT.

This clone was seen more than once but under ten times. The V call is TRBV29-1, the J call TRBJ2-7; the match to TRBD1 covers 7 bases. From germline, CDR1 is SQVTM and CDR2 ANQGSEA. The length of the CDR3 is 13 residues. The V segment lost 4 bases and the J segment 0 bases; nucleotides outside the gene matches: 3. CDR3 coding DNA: TGCAGCGTTGTGGACAGGAGCTCCTACGAGCAGTACTTC. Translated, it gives CSVVDRSSYEQYF.

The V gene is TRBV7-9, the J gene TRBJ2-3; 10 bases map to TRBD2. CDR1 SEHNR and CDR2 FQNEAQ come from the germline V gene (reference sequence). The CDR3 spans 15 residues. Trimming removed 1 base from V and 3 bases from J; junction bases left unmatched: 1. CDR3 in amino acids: CASSLGAGGTDTQYF. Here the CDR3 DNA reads TGTGCCAGCAGCTTAGGAGCGGGGGGGACAGATACGCAGTATTTT. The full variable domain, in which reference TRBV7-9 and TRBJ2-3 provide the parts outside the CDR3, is DTGVSQNPRHKITKRGQNVTFRCDPISEHNRLYWYRQTLGQGPEFLTYFQNEAQLEKSRLLSDRFSAERPKGSFSTLEIQRTEQGDSAMYLCASSLGAGGTDTQYFGPGTRLTVL.

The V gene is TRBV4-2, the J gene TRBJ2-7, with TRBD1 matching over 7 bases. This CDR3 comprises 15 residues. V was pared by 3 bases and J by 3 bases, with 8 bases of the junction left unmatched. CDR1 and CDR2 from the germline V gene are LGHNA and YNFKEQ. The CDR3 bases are TGTGCCAGCAGCCAGGCGAAAACAGGGGACTACGAGCAGTACTTC. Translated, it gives CASSQAKTGDYEQYF.

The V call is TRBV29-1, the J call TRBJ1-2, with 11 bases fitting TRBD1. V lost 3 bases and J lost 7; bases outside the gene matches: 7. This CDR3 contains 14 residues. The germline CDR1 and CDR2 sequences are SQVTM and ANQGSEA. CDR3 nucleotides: TGCAGCGTTGACGGGACAGGGGGGGCGGCTGGCTACACCTTC. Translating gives CSVDGTGGAAGYTF.

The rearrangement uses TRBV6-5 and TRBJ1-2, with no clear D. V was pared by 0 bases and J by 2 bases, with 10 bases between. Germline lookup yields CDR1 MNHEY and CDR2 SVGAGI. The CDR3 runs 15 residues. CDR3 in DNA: TGTGCCAGCAGTTACTCTGGTCGGGAGAACTATGGCTACACCTTC. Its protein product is CASSYSGRENYGYTF.

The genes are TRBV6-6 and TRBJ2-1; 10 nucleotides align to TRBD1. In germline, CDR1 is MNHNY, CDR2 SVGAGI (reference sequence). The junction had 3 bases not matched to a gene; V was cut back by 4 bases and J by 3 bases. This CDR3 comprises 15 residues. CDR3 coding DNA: TGTGCCAGCAGTTTGCGGACAGGGGGCTACAATGAGCAGTTCTTC. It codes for CASSLRTGGYNEQFF.

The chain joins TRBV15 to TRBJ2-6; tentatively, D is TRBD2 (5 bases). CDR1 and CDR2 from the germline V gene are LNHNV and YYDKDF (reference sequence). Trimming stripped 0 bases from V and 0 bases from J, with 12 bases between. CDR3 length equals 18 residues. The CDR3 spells CATSRDRSGYSGANVLTF. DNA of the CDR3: TGTGCCACCAGCAGAGATCGGAGCGGCTACTCTGGGGCCAACGTCCTGACTTTC.

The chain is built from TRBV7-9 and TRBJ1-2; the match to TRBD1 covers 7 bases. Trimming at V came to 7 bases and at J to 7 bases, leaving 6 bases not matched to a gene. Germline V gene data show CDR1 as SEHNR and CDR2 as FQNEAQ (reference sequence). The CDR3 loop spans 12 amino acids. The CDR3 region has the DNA TGTGCCAGCACCACCGGGACAGCTGGCTACACCTTC. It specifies CASTTGTAGYTF.

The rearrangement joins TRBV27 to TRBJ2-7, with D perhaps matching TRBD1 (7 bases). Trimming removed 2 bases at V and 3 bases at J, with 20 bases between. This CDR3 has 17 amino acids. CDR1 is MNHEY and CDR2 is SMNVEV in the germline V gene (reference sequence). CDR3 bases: TGTGCCAGCAGTTTAAGAGGAGGGGGCGGAATAAACTACGAGCAGTACTTC. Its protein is CASSLRGGGGINYEQYF.

The CDR3 DNA reads TGTGCCAGCAGCTTTGGACAGGGTGGGCTTCAGCCCCAGCATTTT. Its translation: CASSFGQGGLQPQHF. The J gene is TRBJ1-5, the V gene TRBV7-9; TRBD1 agrees at 8 bases. V shed 3 bases, J shed 6 bases, and the junction held 7 bases outside the gene matches. CDR1 and CDR2 from the germline V gene are SEHNR and FQNEAQ (reference sequence). The CDR3 runs to 15 residues.

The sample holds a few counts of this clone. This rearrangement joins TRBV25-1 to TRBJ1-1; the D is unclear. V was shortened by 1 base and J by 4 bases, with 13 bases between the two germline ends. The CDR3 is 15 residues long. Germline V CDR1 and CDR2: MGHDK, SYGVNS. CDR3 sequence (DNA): TGTGCCAGCAGTGAATTTGCGGGATCCGGCACTGAAGCTTTCTTT. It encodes CASSEFAGSGTEAFF.